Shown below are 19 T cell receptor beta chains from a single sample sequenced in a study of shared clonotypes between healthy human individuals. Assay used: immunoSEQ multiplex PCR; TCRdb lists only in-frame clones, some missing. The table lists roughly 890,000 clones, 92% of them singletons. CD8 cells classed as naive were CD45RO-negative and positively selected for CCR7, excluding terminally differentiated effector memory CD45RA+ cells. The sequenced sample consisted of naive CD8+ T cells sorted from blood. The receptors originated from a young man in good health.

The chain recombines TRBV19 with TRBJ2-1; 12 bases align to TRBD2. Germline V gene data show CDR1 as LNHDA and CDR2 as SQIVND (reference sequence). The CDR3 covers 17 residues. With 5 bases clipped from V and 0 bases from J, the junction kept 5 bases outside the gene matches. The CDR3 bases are TGTGCCAGTAGTCCCGGACTAGCGGGAAACTCCTACAATGAGCAGTTCTTC. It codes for CASSPGLAGNSYNEQFF.

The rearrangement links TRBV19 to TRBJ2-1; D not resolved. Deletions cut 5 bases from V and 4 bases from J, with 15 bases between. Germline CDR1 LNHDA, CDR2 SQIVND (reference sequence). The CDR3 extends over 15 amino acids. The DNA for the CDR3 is TGTGCCAGTAGTCCAAGCCAGTTCCAATACAATGAGCAGTTCTTC. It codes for CASSPSQFQYNEQFF.

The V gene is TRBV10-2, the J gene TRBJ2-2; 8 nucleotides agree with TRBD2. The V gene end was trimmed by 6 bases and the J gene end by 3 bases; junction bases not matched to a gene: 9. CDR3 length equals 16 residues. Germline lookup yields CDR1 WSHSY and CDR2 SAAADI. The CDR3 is CASRVSGMGYTGELFF. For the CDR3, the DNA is TGCGCCAGCAGGGTTAGCGGGATGGGGTACACCGGGGAGCTGTTTTTT.

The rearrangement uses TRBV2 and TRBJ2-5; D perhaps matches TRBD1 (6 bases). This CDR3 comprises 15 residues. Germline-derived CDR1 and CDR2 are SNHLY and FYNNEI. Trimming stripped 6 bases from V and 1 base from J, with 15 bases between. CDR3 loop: CASSPRGQSQETQYF. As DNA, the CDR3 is TGTGCCAGCAGCCCCAGGGGCCAGTCCCAAGAGACCCAGTACTTC.

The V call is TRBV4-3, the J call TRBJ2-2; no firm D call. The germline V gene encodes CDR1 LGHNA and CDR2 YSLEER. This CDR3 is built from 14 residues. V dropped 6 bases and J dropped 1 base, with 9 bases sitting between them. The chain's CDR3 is CASRPGWNTGELFF. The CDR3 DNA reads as TGCGCCAGCAGGCCGGGTTGGAACACCGGGGAGCTGTTTTTT.

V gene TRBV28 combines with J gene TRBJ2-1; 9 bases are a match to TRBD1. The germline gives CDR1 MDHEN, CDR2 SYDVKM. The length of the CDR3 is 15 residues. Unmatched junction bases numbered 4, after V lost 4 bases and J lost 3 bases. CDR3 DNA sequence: TGTGCCAGCAGTTCACAGGGGGCGGTCTACAATGAGCAGTTCTTC. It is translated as CASSSQGAVYNEQFF. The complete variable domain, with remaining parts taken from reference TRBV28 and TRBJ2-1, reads DVKVTQSSRYLVKRTGEKVFLECVQDMDHENMFWYRQDPGLGLRLIYFSYDVKMKEKGDIPEGYSVSREKKERFSLILESASTNQTSMYLCASSSQGAVYNEQFFGPGTRLTVL.

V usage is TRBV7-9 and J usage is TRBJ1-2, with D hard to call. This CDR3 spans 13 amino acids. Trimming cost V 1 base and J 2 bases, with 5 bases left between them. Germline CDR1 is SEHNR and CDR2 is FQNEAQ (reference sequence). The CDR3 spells CASSLGPNYGYTF. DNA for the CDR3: TGTGCCAGCAGCTTAGGCCCAAACTATGGCTACACCTTC.

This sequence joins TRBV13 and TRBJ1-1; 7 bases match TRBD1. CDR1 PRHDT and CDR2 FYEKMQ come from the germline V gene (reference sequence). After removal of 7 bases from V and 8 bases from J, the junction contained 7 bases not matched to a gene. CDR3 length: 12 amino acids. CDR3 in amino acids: CASKAEGAEAFF. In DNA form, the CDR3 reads TGTGCCAGCAAGGCCGAGGGGGCAGAAGCTTTCTTT.

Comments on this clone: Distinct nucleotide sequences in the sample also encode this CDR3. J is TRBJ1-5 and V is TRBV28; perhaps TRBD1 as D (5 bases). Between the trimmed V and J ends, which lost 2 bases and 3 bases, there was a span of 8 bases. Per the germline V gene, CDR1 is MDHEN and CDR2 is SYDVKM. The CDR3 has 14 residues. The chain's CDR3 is CASSLRGTNQPQHF. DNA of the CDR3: TGTGCCAGCAGTTTAAGAGGGACCAATCAGCCCCAGCATTTT.

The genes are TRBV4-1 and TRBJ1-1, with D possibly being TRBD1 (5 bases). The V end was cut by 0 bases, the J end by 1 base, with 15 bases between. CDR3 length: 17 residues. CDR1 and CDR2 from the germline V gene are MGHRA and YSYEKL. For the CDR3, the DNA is TGCGCCAGCAGCCAAGACTCCGGGACCCAGGGGAACACTGAAGCTTTCTTT. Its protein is CASSQDSGTQGNTEAFF.

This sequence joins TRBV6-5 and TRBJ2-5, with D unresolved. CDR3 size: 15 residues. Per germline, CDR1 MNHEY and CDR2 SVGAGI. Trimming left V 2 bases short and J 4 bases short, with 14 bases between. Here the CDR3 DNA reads TGTGCCAGCAGTTACACCAACGGGTTAGGAGAGACCCAGTACTTC. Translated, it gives CASSYTNGLGETQYF.

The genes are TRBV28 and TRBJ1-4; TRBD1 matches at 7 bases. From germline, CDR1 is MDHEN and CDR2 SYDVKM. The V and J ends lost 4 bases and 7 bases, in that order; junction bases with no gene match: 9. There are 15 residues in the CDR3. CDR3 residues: CASSWKGARGEKLFF. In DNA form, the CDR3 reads TGTGCCAGCAGTTGGAAGGGGGCGCGTGGTGAAAAACTGTTTTTT.

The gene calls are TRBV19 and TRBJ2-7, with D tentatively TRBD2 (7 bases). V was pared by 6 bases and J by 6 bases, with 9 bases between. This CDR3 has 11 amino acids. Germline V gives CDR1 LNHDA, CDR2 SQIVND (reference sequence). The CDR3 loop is CASRGGGEQYF. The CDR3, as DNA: TGTGCCAGTAGAGGGGGGGGCGAGCAGTACTTC.

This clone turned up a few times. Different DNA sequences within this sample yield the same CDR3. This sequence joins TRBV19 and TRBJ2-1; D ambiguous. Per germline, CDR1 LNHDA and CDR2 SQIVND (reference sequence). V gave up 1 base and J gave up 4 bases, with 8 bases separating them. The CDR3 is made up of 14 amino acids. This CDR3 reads CASSIGVEYNEQFF. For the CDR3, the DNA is TGTGCCAGTAGTATAGGGGTGGAGTACAATGAGCAGTTCTTC.

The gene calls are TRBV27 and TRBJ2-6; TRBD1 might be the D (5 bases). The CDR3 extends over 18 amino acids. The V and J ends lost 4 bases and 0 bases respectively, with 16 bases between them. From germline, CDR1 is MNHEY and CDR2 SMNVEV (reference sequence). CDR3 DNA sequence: TGTGCCAGCAGTTCAAAGACAGAGGATCGCTCTGGGGCCAACGTCCTGACTTTC. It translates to CASSSKTEDRSGANVLTF.

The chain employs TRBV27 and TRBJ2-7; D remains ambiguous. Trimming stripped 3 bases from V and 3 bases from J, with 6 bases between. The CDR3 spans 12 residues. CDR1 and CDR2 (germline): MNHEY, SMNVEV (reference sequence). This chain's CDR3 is CASSFKGYEQYF. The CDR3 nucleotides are TGTGCCAGCAGTTTTAAGGGCTACGAGCAGTACTTC.

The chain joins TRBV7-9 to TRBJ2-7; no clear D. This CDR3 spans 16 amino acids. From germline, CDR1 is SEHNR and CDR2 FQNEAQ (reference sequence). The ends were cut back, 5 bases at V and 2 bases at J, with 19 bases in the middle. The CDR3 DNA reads TGTGCCAGCAGCCCCCCCCACGCCGGGCGACCCTACGAGCAGTACTTC. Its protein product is CASSPPHAGRPYEQYF.

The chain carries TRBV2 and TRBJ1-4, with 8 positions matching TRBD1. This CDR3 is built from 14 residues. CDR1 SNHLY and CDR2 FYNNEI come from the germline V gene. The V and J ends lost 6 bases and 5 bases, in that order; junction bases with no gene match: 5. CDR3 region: CASRATGGNEKLFF. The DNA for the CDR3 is TGTGCCAGCAGAGCCACAGGGGGGAATGAAAAACTGTTTTTT.

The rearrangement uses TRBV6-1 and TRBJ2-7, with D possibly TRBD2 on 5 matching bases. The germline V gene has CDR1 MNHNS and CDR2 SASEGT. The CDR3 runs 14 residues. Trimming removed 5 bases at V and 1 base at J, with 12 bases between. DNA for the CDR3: TGTGCCAGCAGTATAAAGGAGGTGTCCTACGAGCAGTACTTC. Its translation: CASSIKEVSYEQYF.